A selection of T cell receptor beta chains follows, all from one sample in a study of T-cell memory formation after mild COVID-19. TCRdb redid the calling of the 5' RACE reads with MiXCR, one entry per CDR3 protein. The data contain about 400,000 distinct CDR3 sequences, 13% to 15% of them singletons. The sequencing input was PBMCs or a T cell subset sorted from them (not recorded which). The source is a man younger than 30 who had mild COVID-19 (a few samples of this study predate the infection). Cell type and time point are not known. Both conserved end residues are part of each CDR3. Fields, in order: V gene, J gene, D gene, CDR3 length, clone size, CDR3 DNA, CDR3 protein. D genes are given only for firm matches. Rows may omit the clone size; those that give it use once, few, many or a size class.

V gene: TRBV5-1; J gene: TRBJ2-1; D gene: NA; CDR3 length: 14; clone size: few; CDR3 DNA: TGCGCCCTTCGTTGGGGGGGCAACTACAATGAGCAGTTCTTC; CDR3 protein: CALRWGGNYNEQFF
V gene: TRBV5-1; J gene: TRBJ2-5; D gene: TRBD1; CDR3 length: 13; clone size: many; CDR3 DNA: TGCGCCAGCAGCTTCGGGACAGTAGAGACCCAGTACTTC; CDR3 protein: CASSFGTVETQYF
V gene: TRBV6-5; J gene: TRBJ2-2; D gene: NA; CDR3 length: 17; clone size: few; CDR3 DNA: TGTGCCAGCAGTTACTCAGCTTCACAGGAAGGCACCGGGGAGCTGTTTTTT; CDR3 protein: CASSYSASQEGTGELFF
V gene: TRBV4-2; J gene: TRBJ2-3; D gene: TRBD2; CDR3 length: 17; clone size: NA; CDR3 DNA: TGTGCCAGCAGCCTAGATACTAGCGGGGCTAGCACAGATACGCAGTATTTT; CDR3 protein: CASSLDTSGASTDTQYF
V gene: TRBV2; J gene: TRBJ1-3; D gene: NA; CDR3 length: 14; clone size: NA; CDR3 DNA: TGTGCCAGCAGTGAACCCAGGTCAGGAAACACCATATATTTT; CDR3 protein: CASSEPRSGNTIYF
V gene: TRBV20-1; J gene: TRBJ1-3; D gene: NA; CDR3 length: 15; clone size: NA; CDR3 DNA: TGCAGTGCTAGAAAGTCAGGTGACAGTGGAAACACCATATATTTT; CDR3 protein: CSARKSGDSGNTIYF
V gene: TRBV12-3/TRBV12-4; J gene: TRBJ2-5; D gene: TRBD2; CDR3 length: 17; clone size: NA; CDR3 DNA: TGTGCCAGCAGTTCGGCCGGGACTAGCGGAGGGGGAGAGACCCAGTACTTC; CDR3 protein: CASSSAGTSGGGETQYF
V gene: TRBV20-1; J gene: TRBJ1-5; D gene: NA; CDR3 length: 15; clone size: few; CDR3 DNA: TGCAGTGCTAGGAGGGACCCGGGGAGCAATCAGCCCCAGCATTTT; CDR3 protein: CSARRDPGSNQPQHF
V gene: TRBV24-1; J gene: TRBJ2-3; D gene: NA; CDR3 length: 16; clone size: NA; CDR3 DNA: TGTGCCACCAGTGACCCTCGGTCAGGCGACACAGATACGCAGTATTTT; CDR3 protein: CATSDPRSGDTDTQYF
V gene: TRBV12-3/TRBV12-4; J gene: TRBJ1-1; D gene: NA; CDR3 length: 13; clone size: NA; CDR3 DNA: TGTGCCTCCCTCCTGGCGGGGAACACTGAAGCTTTCTTT; CDR3 protein: CASLLAGNTEAFF
V gene: TRBV24-1; J gene: TRBJ1-2; D gene: TRBD1; CDR3 length: 16; clone size: few; CDR3 DNA: TGTGCCACCAGTGATGTCACGGGGGACAGTGCCTATGGCTACACCTTC; CDR3 protein: CATSDVTGDSAYGYTF
V gene: TRBV7-3; J gene: TRBJ2-2; D gene: TRBD2; CDR3 length: 16; clone size: NA; CDR3 DNA: TGTGCCAGCAGCCCCCAGCGGGGTGTAGACACCGGGGAGCTGTTTTTT; CDR3 protein: CASSPQRGVDTGELFF
V gene: TRBV13; J gene: TRBJ1-2; D gene: NA; CDR3 length: 15; clone size: few; CDR3 DNA: TGTGCCAGCAGCACGGATGGACGGGTTAACTATGGCTACACCTTC; CDR3 protein: CASSTDGRVNYGYTF
V gene: TRBV5-1; J gene: TRBJ2-3; D gene: TRBD2; CDR3 length: 17; clone size: many; CDR3 DNA: TGCGCCAGCACCGAGACTAGCGGGGGGATGTACGGAGATACGCAGTATTTT; CDR3 protein: CASTETSGGMYGDTQYF
V gene: TRBV7-2; J gene: TRBJ1-1; D gene: NA; CDR3 length: 14; clone size: NA; CDR3 DNA: TGTGCCAGCAGCTTTTGGAGCTCCAACACTGAAGCTTTCTTT; CDR3 protein: CASSFWSSNTEAFF
V gene: TRBV24-1; J gene: TRBJ1-6; D gene: NA; CDR3 length: 15; clone size: NA; CDR3 DNA: TGTGCCACCAGTGACCCTGGACAGCTTAATTCACCCCTCCACTTT; CDR3 protein: CATSDPGQLNSPLHF
V gene: TRBV7-2; J gene: TRBJ2-5; D gene: NA; CDR3 length: 14; clone size: few; CDR3 DNA: TGTGCCAGCAGCGCCCGCCTAGCAAGCGAGACCCAGTACTTC; CDR3 protein: CASSARLASETQYF
V gene: TRBV20-1; J gene: TRBJ2-5; D gene: TRBD2; CDR3 length: 14; clone size: NA; CDR3 DNA: TGCAGTGTCCTACGGACTAGCGGGGATGAGACCCAGTACTTC; CDR3 protein: CSVLRTSGDETQYF
V gene: TRBV5-1; J gene: TRBJ2-3; D gene: NA; CDR3 length: 15; clone size: many; CDR3 DNA: TGCGCCAGCAGCTTCGGGACTCTTAAGGCAGATACGCAGTATTTT; CDR3 protein: CASSFGTLKADTQYF
V gene: TRBV4-1; J gene: TRBJ2-1; D gene: TRBD2; CDR3 length: 18; clone size: NA; CDR3 DNA: TGCGCCAGCAGCCAAGTAGGGCTAGCGGGGGGCTACTACAATGAGCAGTTCTTC; CDR3 protein: CASSQVGLAGGYYNEQFF
V gene: TRBV9; J gene: TRBJ1-1; D gene: TRBD1; CDR3 length: 16; clone size: NA; CDR3 DNA: TGTGCCAGCAGCGCGCAGACAGGGGGCTACCTCACTGAAGCTTTCTTT; CDR3 protein: CASSAQTGGYLTEAFF
V gene: TRBV5-1; J gene: TRBJ2-7; D gene: TRBD2; CDR3 length: 16; clone size: few; CDR3 DNA: TGCGCCAGCAGCTTGGAGGGCGGGGGGCCCTCCTACGAGCAGTACTTC; CDR3 protein: CASSLEGGGPSYEQYF
V gene: TRBV9; J gene: TRBJ2-7; D gene: NA; CDR3 length: 14; clone size: few; CDR3 DNA: TGTGCCAGCAGCCGTGGGGGAACCTCCTACGAGCAGTACTTC; CDR3 protein: CASSRGGTSYEQYF
V gene: TRBV4-2; J gene: TRBJ2-2; D gene: TRBD1; CDR3 length: 15; clone size: NA; CDR3 DNA: TGTGCCAGCAGCCGAAGACAGGGAACCACCGGGGAGCTGTTTTTT; CDR3 protein: CASSRRQGTTGELFF
V gene: TRBV7-3; J gene: TRBJ2-3; D gene: NA; CDR3 length: 13; clone size: many; CDR3 DNA: TGTGCCAGCAGCGCACTCAGCACAGATACGCAGTATTTT; CDR3 protein: CASSALSTDTQYF
V gene: TRBV3-1; J gene: TRBJ1-2; D gene: NA; CDR3 length: 12; clone size: NA; CDR3 DNA: TGTGCCAGCAGCCCCAGCCCGGGTGGACCCACCTTC; CDR3 protein: CASSPSPGGPTF
V gene: TRBV5-1; J gene: TRBJ2-2; D gene: NA; CDR3 length: 14; clone size: many; CDR3 DNA: TGCGCCAGCAGCTTGGGGATGGGTCCCGGGGAGCTGTTTTTT; CDR3 protein: CASSLGMGPGELFF
V gene: TRBV7-3; J gene: TRBJ1-1; D gene: NA; CDR3 length: 14; clone size: few; CDR3 DNA: TGTGCCAGCAGGACCGAACCCCTAAACACTGAAGCTTTCTTT; CDR3 protein: CASRTEPLNTEAFF
V gene: TRBV20-1; J gene: TRBJ2-1; D gene: NA; CDR3 length: 13; clone size: NA; CDR3 DNA: TGCAGTGCTAGTCGGGGAAAATACAATGAGCAGTTCTTC; CDR3 protein: CSASRGKYNEQFF
V gene: TRBV6-5; J gene: TRBJ1-6; D gene: NA; CDR3 length: 13; clone size: many; CDR3 DNA: TGTGCCATCCCCCGGCACTTTAATTCACCCCTCCACTTT; CDR3 protein: CAIPRHFNSPLHF
V gene: TRBV20-1; J gene: TRBJ1-2; D gene: NA; CDR3 length: 14; clone size: few; CDR3 DNA: TGCAGTGCTAGAGCCGGAGTGATATCATATGGCTACACCTTC; CDR3 protein: CSARAGVISYGYTF
V gene: TRBV24-1; J gene: TRBJ2-1; D gene: TRBD1; CDR3 length: 15; clone size: few; CDR3 DNA: TGTGCCACCAGTGACCCAGCACAGGGGGACAATGAGCAGTTCTTC; CDR3 protein: CATSDPAQGDNEQFF
V gene: TRBV4-2; J gene: TRBJ2-7; D gene: NA; CDR3 length: 13; clone size: NA; CDR3 DNA: TGTGCCAGCAGTATCCCCCAGTCCTACGAGCAGTACTTC; CDR3 protein: CASSIPQSYEQYF
V gene: TRBV7-2; J gene: TRBJ2-5; D gene: NA; CDR3 length: 12; clone size: NA; CDR3 DNA: TGTGCCAGCAGTTATCGTCGGGAGACCCAGTACTTC; CDR3 protein: CASSYRRETQYF
V gene: TRBV29-1; J gene: TRBJ1-4; D gene: NA; CDR3 length: 14; clone size: NA; CDR3 DNA: TGCAGCGTTGAAGAAAGGCAGGGTGGTGAAAAACTGTTTTTT; CDR3 protein: CSVEERQGGEKLFF
V gene: TRBV5-1; J gene: TRBJ1-2; D gene: TRBD1; CDR3 length: 14; clone size: few; CDR3 DNA: TGCGCCAGCAGAACCGGGACAGGGACTTATGGCTACACCTTC; CDR3 protein: CASRTGTGTYGYTF
V gene: TRBV4-2; J gene: TRBJ1-6; D gene: TRBD1; CDR3 length: 19; clone size: NA; CDR3 DNA: TGTGCCAGCAGCACCGGAGGGGGCGCGATCAGCTCCTATAATTCACCCCTCCACTTT; CDR3 protein: CASSTGGGAISSYNSPLHF
V gene: TRBV20-1; J gene: TRBJ1-5; D gene: NA; CDR3 length: 16; clone size: NA; CDR3 DNA: TGCAGTGCTAGTGAGGGGGGGGGACGAGGGGAGCAGCCCCAGCATTTT; CDR3 protein: CSASEGGGRGEQPQHF
V gene: TRBV6-2/TRBV6-3; J gene: TRBJ1-2; D gene: NA; CDR3 length: 14; clone size: many; CDR3 DNA: TGTGCCAGCTCAGAAGACGGGGATAACTATGGCTACACCTTC; CDR3 protein: CASSEDGDNYGYTF
V gene: TRBV5-1; J gene: TRBJ2-7; D gene: TRBD2; CDR3 length: 15; clone size: few; CDR3 DNA: TGCGCCAGCAGCTCCACGGGGGGTAATACCTACGAGCAGTACTTC; CDR3 protein: CASSSTGGNTYEQYF
V gene: TRBV5-1; J gene: TRBJ2-2; D gene: TRBD1; CDR3 length: 19; clone size: few; CDR3 DNA: TGCGCCAGCAGCTACACCCGGGACAGGGGGCCCTGGAGCACCGGGGAGCTGTTTTTT; CDR3 protein: CASSYTRDRGPWSTGELFF
V gene: TRBV6-6; J gene: TRBJ2-3; D gene: NA; CDR3 length: 12; clone size: few; CDR3 DNA: TGTGCCAGCAGTAGGCAGGGAGATACGCAGTATTTT; CDR3 protein: CASSRQGDTQYF
V gene: TRBV7-2; J gene: TRBJ1-5; D gene: TRBD1; CDR3 length: 11; clone size: NA; CDR3 DNA: TGTGCCAGCAGCTTTACAGGGGCATGGCATTTT; CDR3 protein: CASSFTGAWHF
V gene: TRBV4-1; J gene: TRBJ2-7; D gene: NA; CDR3 length: 14; clone size: NA; CDR3 DNA: TGCGCCAGCAGCCAAGGGCAGACGGGTTACGAGCAGTACTTC; CDR3 protein: CASSQGQTGYEQYF
V gene: TRBV5-1; J gene: TRBJ2-2; D gene: TRBD1; CDR3 length: 14; clone size: few; CDR3 DNA: TGCGCCAGCAGCCAGTTAACAGGGGCCGGGGAGCTGTTTTTT; CDR3 protein: CASSQLTGAGELFF
V gene: TRBV7-2; J gene: TRBJ1-5; D gene: TRBD1; CDR3 length: 18; clone size: few; CDR3 DNA: TGTGCCAGCAGCTTAGTAGGGACAGGGAGATATAGCAATCAGCCCCAGCATTTT; CDR3 protein: CASSLVGTGRYSNQPQHF
V gene: TRBV5-1; J gene: TRBJ1-6; D gene: NA; CDR3 length: 16; clone size: many; CDR3 DNA: TGCGCCAGCAGCCTCGGTGGGAGCTCCTATAATTCACCCCTCCACTTT; CDR3 protein: CASSLGGSSYNSPLHF
V gene: TRBV25-1; J gene: TRBJ1-2; D gene: NA; CDR3 length: 8; clone size: few; CDR3 DNA: TGTGCCACCGCCGGGCCTACCTTC; CDR3 protein: CATAGPTF
V gene: TRBV5-1; J gene: TRBJ2-3; D gene: NA; CDR3 length: 16; clone size: NA; CDR3 DNA: TGCGCCAGCAGCTTGGGCCGGGCCCCGATGACAGATACGCAGTATTTT; CDR3 protein: CASSLGRAPMTDTQYF
V gene: TRBV5-1; J gene: TRBJ2-1; D gene: NA; CDR3 length: 12; clone size: many; CDR3 DNA: TGCGCCAGCAGCCCAACGGGGATGGAGCAGTTCTTC; CDR3 protein: CASSPTGMEQFF